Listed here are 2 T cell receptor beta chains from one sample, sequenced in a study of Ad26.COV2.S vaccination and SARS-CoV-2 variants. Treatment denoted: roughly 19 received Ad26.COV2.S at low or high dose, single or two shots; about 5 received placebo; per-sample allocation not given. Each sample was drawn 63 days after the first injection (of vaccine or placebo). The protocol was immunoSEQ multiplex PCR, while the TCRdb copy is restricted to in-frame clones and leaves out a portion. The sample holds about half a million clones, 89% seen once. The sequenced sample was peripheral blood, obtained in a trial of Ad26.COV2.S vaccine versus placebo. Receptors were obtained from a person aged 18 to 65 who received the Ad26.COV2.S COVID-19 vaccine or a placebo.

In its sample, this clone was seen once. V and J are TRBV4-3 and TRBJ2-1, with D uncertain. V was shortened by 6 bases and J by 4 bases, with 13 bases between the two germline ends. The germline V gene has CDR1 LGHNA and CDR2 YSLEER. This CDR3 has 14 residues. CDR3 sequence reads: CASSAGVGYNEQFF. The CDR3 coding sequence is TGCGCCAGCAGTGCTGGGGTGGGGTACAATGAGCAGTTCTTC.

The CDR3 spells CASTRGGGNTEAFF. CDR3 DNA sequence: TGTGCCAGCACCCGAGGGGGGGGGAACACTGAAGCTTTCTTT. The chain is built from TRBV28 and TRBJ1-1, with D perhaps matching TRBD1 (6 bases). Germline-derived CDR1 and CDR2 are MDHEN and SYDVKM. Trimming took off 7 bases at V and 1 base at J, with 13 bases between the two ends. The CDR3 has 14 amino acids.